This T cell receptor beta chain was obtained from a study of control samples from healthy donors and cancer patients. Repertoires were generated with immunoSEQ multiplex PCR, while TCRdb's copy carries only in-frame clones and drops some. This sample yields about 180,000 clones, of which roughly 89% are seen a single time; more than 1.3% belongs to the top ten. CDR3 length: 16 residues. CDR1 is MNHEY and CDR2 is SMNVEV in the germline V gene (reference sequence). Trimming removed 2 bases from V and 4 bases from J; junction bases left unmatched: 8. The chain employs TRBV27 and TRBJ2-5; 9 nucleotides match TRBD2. The TCR was taken from a woman aged 45-65 years in good health. The specimen was blood. The CDR3 here is CASSLRLAGASETQYF. CDR3 DNA: TGTGCCAGCAGTTTAAGGTTAGCGGGAGCATCAGAGACCCAGTACTTC.